The sequence of this T cell receptor (beta chain) was determined in a study of blood T cell repertoires in COVID-19. Study at large: Acute-phase and convalescent COVID-19 samples originated in the United States, Italy and Spain. T cells, B-cell-depleted T cells, or PBMCs supplied cDNA or gDNA.

In germline, CDR1 is SGDLS, CDR2 YYNGEE. CDR3 length: 16 residues. V lost 4 bases and J lost 4, with 20 bases in between. Authors' processing steps: Counts of nucleated cells, estimated from reference gene primer amplification, were obtained. Profiling relied on immunoSEQ multiplex PCR, and the TCRdb table lists in-frame clones only, not all of them. V, J and clone size reflect that table, while D and trimming were determined from the DNA. The sample gives 300,000 to 450,000 clones, around 84% of which show up once; about 3% is in the top ten. V is TRBV9 and J is TRBJ1-1; D might be TRBD1 (6 bases). The sequence came from a human donor in a cohort sampled during active COVID-19. Sequenced input: peripheral blood. The CDR3 loop is CASSPVLGGGGTEAFF. CDR3 coding DNA: TGTGCCAGCAGCCCGGTCCTGGGGGGAGGGGGCACTGAAGCTTTCTTT.